This T cell receptor (beta chain) was identified during a study of Ad26.COV2.S vaccination and SARS-CoV-2 variants. General study results and limits: Total T cell responses, in the TCR breadth and depth analyses, may have been underestimated. Placebo recipients had lower spike-specific TCR breadth than vaccine recipients.

A note on this clone: No antigen is known for it.

Measured with immunoSEQ multiplex PCR; TCRdb has only the in-frame clones, and not every one. The data contain roughly 510,000 clones, roughly 89% of them singletons. The treatment was: about 20 received Ad26.COV2.S at low or high dose, single or two shots; roughly five received placebo; per-sample allocation not given. Collection of the samples took place on day 63 after the first injection of vaccine or placebo. An adult of 18-55 years in Boston served as donor. Looked up from germline, CDR1 is MDHEN and CDR2 is SYDVKM. Trimming took 1 base from V and 0 from J, leaving 12 bases between them. This CDR3 spans 16 amino acids.

The input for sequencing was peripheral blood, taken in a trial of Ad26.COV2.S vaccine versus placebo. The source of this sequence is a person between 18 and 65 years old who received the Ad26.COV2.S COVID-19 vaccine or a placebo. The chain uses TRBV28 and TRBJ1-1; D unclear. In DNA, the CDR3 is TGTGCCAGCAGTTTATTCTGGGCAGTGGTGAACACTGAAGCTTTCTTT. It translates to CASSLFWAVVNTEAFF.